These 28 T cell receptor beta chains were sequenced from one sample in a study of cytomegalovirus exposure and HLA in healthy donors. PCR was performed using 60 Vbeta and 13 Jbeta primers. The repertoire was sequenced with immunoSEQ multiplex PCR; TCRdb's copy has only in-frame clones and lacks some. The data hold 160,000 or so clones, with 70% to 90% observed a single time. The sequencing sample was made of PBMCs. The source is a woman aged 18-30 years in good health and CMV-seronegative.

A single count supports this clone. The CDR3 coding sequence is TGTGCCAGCAGTTTAAGGGGCTGGTACCAAGAGACCCAGTACTTC. Translated: CASSLRGWYQETQYF. This chain connects TRBV27 to TRBJ2-5, with D maybe TRBD1 (5 bases). This CDR3 comprises 15 residues. Looked up from germline, CDR1 is MNHEY and CDR2 is SMNVEV (reference sequence). Trimming took 2 bases from V and 0 from J, leaving 10 bases between them.

In DNA, the CDR3 is TGTGCCTCCTCCGATCAGGATGGCTACACCTTC. As protein: CASSDQDGYTF. V usage is TRBV28 and J usage is TRBJ1-2; D gene ambiguous. Trimming took 11 bases from V and 6 from J, leaving 13 bases between them. The CDR3 loop spans 11 amino acids. Per the germline V gene, CDR1 is MDHEN and CDR2 is SYDVKM.

The gene calls are TRBV5-1 and TRBJ2-1; TRBD2 matches 7 bases. Trimming took 5 bases from V and 2 from J; bases not matched to a gene: 7. Germline CDR1 reads SGHRS; CDR2 reads YFSETQ. This CDR3 region has 15 residues. CDR3 sequence (DNA): TGCGCCAGCAGTCCCAGCGGGAATACCTACAATGAGCAGTTCTTC. Residues: CASSPSGNTYNEQFF.

The chain recombines TRBV5-4 with TRBJ2-7, with TRBD2 matching 8 bases. V shed 4 bases, J shed 5 bases, and the junction held 8 bases outside the gene matches. Germline loops: CDR1 SGHNT, CDR2 YYREEE (reference sequence). The CDR3 consists of 14 residues. The CDR3 is CASSAPGGFHEQYF. DNA for the CDR3: TGTGCCAGCAGCGCCCCGGGGGGGTTCCACGAGCAGTACTTC. Complete variable domain (other parts from reference TRBV5-4 and TRBJ2-7): ETGVTQSPTHLIKTRGQQVTLRCSSQSGHNTVSWYQQALGQGPQFIFQYYREEENGRGNFPPRFSGLQFPNYSSELNVNALELDDSALYLCASSAPGGFHEQYFGPGTRLTVT.

This chain uses TRBV5-1 with TRBJ1-1; 10 positions match TRBD1. Trimming cost V 2 bases and J 4 bases; bases outside gene matches: 8. The CDR3 totals 16 residues. CDR1 is SGHRS, CDR2 YFSETQ, per germline. CDR3 loop: CASSFGTGDRSTEAFF. CDR3 DNA sequence: TGCGCCAGCAGCTTCGGGACAGGGGACAGGTCCACTGAAGCTTTCTTT. Full variable domain (missing parts from reference TRBV5-1 and TRBJ1-1): KAGVTQTPRYLIKTRGQQVTLSCSPISGHRSVSWYQQTPGQGLQFLFEYFSETQRNKGNFPGRFSGRQFSNSRSEMNVSTLELGDSALYLCASSFGTGDRSTEAFFGQGTRLTVV.

The V gene is TRBV15, the J gene TRBJ1-5; D unresolved. This CDR3 contains 14 residues. The V gene lost 4 bases and the J gene lost 2 bases, with 9 bases spanning the gap. Germline V gives CDR1 LNHNV, CDR2 YYDKDF (reference sequence). This chain's CDR3 is CATSTRVGNQPQHF. The CDR3 DNA reads as TGTGCCACCAGCACAAGAGTGGGCAATCAGCCCCAGCATTTT.

The chain links TRBV2 to TRBJ2-5; the match to TRBD2 covers 9 bases. The CDR3 spans 16 residues. The germline CDR1 and CDR2 sequences are SNHLY and FYNNEI. V lost 1 base and J lost 5; bases outside the gene matches: 8. Written as DNA, the CDR3 is TGTGCCAGCAGTGAAGATCGAGCGGGGGGTTGGGAGACCCAGTACTTC. Its protein is CASSEDRAGGWETQYF.

The chain combines TRBV6-1 with TRBJ2-7; D is perhaps TRBD1 (6 bases). This CDR3 spans 14 amino acids. Germline CDR1 MNHNS, CDR2 SASEGT. V was pared by 5 bases and J by 5 bases, with 16 bases between. CDR3 amino acids: CASSSAQGTDEQYF. The CDR3 DNA is TGTGCCAGCAGTTCAGCACAGGGTACCGACGAGCAGTACTTC.

The chain recombines TRBV4-1 with TRBJ2-2, with 7 nucleotides matching TRBD1. Germline CDR1 and CDR2: MGHRA and YSYEKL. Trimming at V came to 6 bases and at J to 6 bases, leaving 7 bases not matched to a gene. The CDR3 contains 14 residues. CDR3 sequence (DNA): TGCGCCAGCAGACGATGGCAGGGGGCCGGGGAGCTGTTTTTT. Translated: CASRRWQGAGELFF.

This sequence joins TRBV2 and TRBJ1-2; perhaps TRBD1 as D (5 bases). Germline V gene data show CDR1 as SNHLY and CDR2 as FYNNEI. The CDR3 covers 14 residues. Trimming shortened V by 0 bases and J by 6 bases, and 11 bases separated the two germline ends. Here the CDR3 DNA reads TGTGCCAGCAGTGAAGCCGGGGGTTTGGATGGCTACACCTTC. Its translation is CASSEAGGLDGYTF.

The rearrangement links TRBV7-9 to TRBJ2-5; possible D gene TRBD2, 6 bases. CDR1 is SEHNR and CDR2 is FQNEAQ in the germline V gene (reference sequence). CDR3 size: 17 residues. V lost 3 bases to trimming and J lost 5 bases, with 22 bases between them. Here the CDR3 DNA reads TGTGCCAGCAGCTTGGGGAGGTCGAGGGGTCAGGTGGAGACCCAGTACTTC. This encodes CASSLGRSRGQVETQYF. Combining the CDR3 with reference TRBV7-9 and TRBJ2-5 gives the whole variable domain DTGVSQNPRHKITKRGQNVTFRCDPISEHNRLYWYRQTLGQGPEFLTYFQNEAQLEKSRLLSDRFSAERPKGSFSTLEIQRTEQGDSAMYLCASSLGRSRGQVETQYFGPGTRLLVL.

The gene calls are TRBV30 and TRBJ1-6, with 7 nucleotides matching TRBD1. CDR1 GTSNPN and CDR2 SVGIG come from the germline V gene (reference sequence). This CDR3 is built from 14 residues. V lost 0 bases, J lost 4 bases, and 0 bases stayed unmatched. The CDR3: CAWSVGQYNSPLHF. CDR3 sequence (DNA): TGTGCCTGGAGTGTGGGACAGTATAATTCACCCCTCCACTTT.

V is TRBV7-6 and J is TRBJ2-2, with 7 bases identical to TRBD1. Losses at the gene ends were 4 bases for V and 3 bases for J; bases not matched to a gene: 8. The CDR3 has 16 residues. Germline assignment: CDR1 SGHVS and CDR2 FNYEAQ. This CDR3 is CASSSVGTVYTGELFF. In nucleotides, the CDR3 is TGTGCCAGCAGCTCAGTCGGGACAGTTTACACCGGGGAGCTGTTTTTT.

The chain is built from TRBV4-1 and TRBJ1-3, with D perhaps matching TRBD1 (6 bases). This CDR3 is built from 18 residues. V lost 8 bases, J lost 0 bases, and 23 bases lay in between. CDR1 and CDR2 (germline): MGHRA, YSYEKL. CDR3 DNA: TGCGCCAGCCGCAACCCTTACGGAGGACAGATCTCTGGAAACACCATATATTTT. As protein: CASRNPYGGQISGNTIYF.

In this sample, this clone turned up a few times. The chain carries TRBV2 and TRBJ1-5; D remains ambiguous. This CDR3 has 11 residues. Per the germline V gene, CDR1 is SNHLY and CDR2 is FYNNEI. V lost 5 bases and J 8 bases, leaving 7 bases between the germline ends. The CDR3 nucleotides are TGTGCCAGCAGTTTGGGAGAGCCCCAGCATTTT. This encodes CASSLGEPQHF.

The V gene is TRBV6-6, the J gene TRBJ1-4; D not resolved. The CDR3 covers 15 residues. The germline V gene has CDR1 MNHNY and CDR2 SVGAGI (reference sequence). V was shortened by 4 bases and J by 0 bases, with 9 bases between the two germline ends. CDR3 coding DNA: TGTGCCAGCAGTTCCCGGGTCGCAACTAATGAAAAACTGTTTTTT. Protein sequence: CASSSRVATNEKLFF.

The chain employs TRBV6-1 and TRBJ1-5; 7 positions match TRBD1. Germline CDR1 MNHNS, CDR2 SASEGT. V was clipped by 6 bases and J by 2 bases; unmatched bases: 7. This CDR3 has 15 residues. CDR3 nucleotides: TGTGCCAGCAGGGACAGGTATACTGGCAATCAGCCCCAGCATTTT. Translated, it gives CASRDRYTGNQPQHF.

The chain combines TRBV11-2 with TRBJ2-7; perhaps TRBD1 as D (6 bases). Trimming pared 5 bases from V and 2 bases from J, leaving 16 bases between. This CDR3 spans 15 amino acids. From germline, CDR1 is SGHAT and CDR2 FQNNGV. This CDR3 reads CASSAYRAPPYEQYF. CDR3 coding DNA: TGTGCCAGCAGCGCCTACAGGGCGCCACCCTACGAGCAGTACTTC.

The V call is TRBV6-5, the J call TRBJ2-3; 7 bases fit TRBD1. The CDR3 is 13 amino acids. Trimming at V came to 5 bases and at J to 3 bases, leaving 2 bases not matched to a gene. Per the germline V gene, CDR1 is MNHEY and CDR2 is SVGAGI. DNA of the CDR3: TGTGCCAGCAGTCCGACAGGGACAGATACGCAGTATTTT. Translation: CASSPTGTDTQYF.

The chain employs TRBV28 and TRBJ1-2, with 9 nucleotides matching TRBD1. Germline CDR1 MDHEN, CDR2 SYDVKM. After removal of 3 bases from V and 8 bases from J, the junction contained 4 bases not matched to a gene. The CDR3 contains 13 residues. The CDR3 bases are TGTGCCAGCAGTTTCGGGACAGGGTTGGGCTACACCTTC. This codes for CASSFGTGLGYTF.

The chain links TRBV28 to TRBJ2-3, with D maybe TRBD2 (6 bases). V lost 3 bases to trimming and J lost 2 bases, with 12 bases between them. CDR1 and CDR2 from the germline V gene are MDHEN and SYDVKM. The CDR3 consists of 15 residues. CDR3 DNA sequence: TGTGCCAGCAGTTTCGCGGGGTTCCACACAGATACGCAGTATTTT. Its protein product is CASSFAGFHTDTQYF. Complete variable domain (other parts from reference TRBV28 and TRBJ2-3): DVKVTQSSRYLVKRTGEKVFLECVQDMDHENMFWYRQDPGLGLRLIYFSYDVKMKEKGDIPEGYSVSREKKERFSLILESASTNQTSMYLCASSFAGFHTDTQYFGPGTRLTVL.

The rearrangement uses TRBV6-5 and TRBJ1-3; 9 bases fit TRBD1. Germline-derived CDR1 and CDR2 are MNHEY and SVGAGI. This CDR3 region has 15 residues. The J segment lost 2 bases and the V segment lost 2 bases, leaving 1 base of the junction unmatched. The CDR3 sequence is CASSYRQGAGNTIYF. Written as DNA, the CDR3 is TGTGCCAGCAGTTACCGACAGGGGGCTGGAAACACCATATATTTT.

The rearrangement uses TRBV19 and TRBJ2-1; TRBD1 matches at 10 bases. Germline V gene lookup returns CDR1 LNHDA and CDR2 SQIVND (reference sequence). CDR3 length: 16 residues. The V and J ends lost 7 bases and 5 bases, in that order; junction bases with no gene match: 11. For the CDR3, the DNA is TGTGCCAGTACCGCGATACCGGGACAGGGGCACAATGAGCAGTTCTTC. Translated, it gives CASTAIPGQGHNEQFF. Using reference TRBV19 and TRBJ2-1 for the parts outside the CDR3, the full variable domain is DGGITQSPKYLFRKEGQNVTLSCEQNLNHDAMYWYRQDPGQGLRLIYYSQIVNDFQKGDIAEGYSVSREKKESFPLTVTSAQKNPTAFYLCASTAIPGQGHNEQFFGPGTRLTVL.

This rearrangement joins TRBV29-1 to TRBJ2-1; a weak D match, TRBD1 (5 bases). Germline V CDR1 and CDR2: SQVTM, ANQGSEA. The length of the CDR3 is 12 residues. Trimming removed 8 bases at V and 3 bases at J, with 11 bases between. CDR3 sequence: CSYHTGYNEQFF. Written as DNA, the CDR3 is TGCAGCTATCATACAGGCTACAATGAGCAGTTCTTC.

The V gene is TRBV4-1, the J gene TRBJ1-6, with no clear D. The CDR3 covers 15 residues. Germline V lookup: CDR1 MGHRA, CDR2 YSYEKL. V lost 1 base to trimming and J lost 7 bases, with 11 bases between them. CDR3 nucleotides: TGCGCCAGCAGCCAAGGATCTGTAGAGAATTCACCCCTCCACTTT. Amino acid sequence: CASSQGSVENSPLHF.

This sequence joins TRBV10-2 and TRBJ2-7, with 10 nucleotides matching TRBD2. The CDR3 length is 16 residues. With 2 bases clipped from V and 4 bases from J, the junction kept 8 bases outside the gene matches. CDR1 is WSHSY, CDR2 SAAADI, per germline. CDR3 in amino acids: CASSEPPLAGAYEQYF. In DNA, the CDR3 is TGCGCCAGCAGTGAGCCTCCTCTAGCGGGAGCATACGAGCAGTACTTC.

This chain uses TRBV6-5 with TRBJ1-2; TRBD1 agrees at 7 bases. V shed 6 bases, J shed 1 base, and the junction held 5 bases outside the gene matches. Germline CDR1 reads MNHEY; CDR2 reads SVGAGI. The CDR3 is made up of 14 amino acids. DNA of the CDR3: TGTGCCAGCAGAGGGACAGCCTTTAACTATGGCTACACCTTC. This gives the protein CASRGTAFNYGYTF.

This chain joins TRBV28 and TRBJ2-1; TRBD2 agrees at 7 bases. Trimming took 1 base from V and 8 from J; bases not matched to a gene: 5. The germline V gene has CDR1 MDHEN and CDR2 SYDVKM. The CDR3 loop spans 14 amino acids. Written as DNA, the CDR3 is TGTGCCAGCAGTTTATTCGGGGGGAGGGATGAGCAGTTCTTC. This encodes CASSLFGGRDEQFF.